This T cell receptor beta chain was identified during a study of CD8 T cells in Susac syndrome. The healthy controls were matched to patients by age and sex. Negative isolation yielded the CD8+ and CD4+ T cells, while FACS enriched the TEMRA cells. Random hexamers primed reverse transcription of roughly 0.5 to 1 ug RNA. immunoSEQ multiplex PCR amplified TCR beta CDR3 across 54 Vbeta, 13 Jbeta. MiXCR was run by TCRdb on the immunoSEQ multiplex PCR reads, yielding one entry per CDR3 protein. Of approximately 190,000 distinct CDR3 sequences listed, 80% to 95% are singletons. V dropped 4 bases and J dropped 6; count of bases not matched to a gene: 10. The germline V gene has CDR1 SEHNR and CDR2 FQNEAQ (reference sequence). The CDR3 runs 16 residues.

The sequenced material came from CD4+ T cells from PBMCs. This receptor was identified in a human donor in good health. This chain links TRBV7-9 with TRBJ2-1, with 9 bases lining up with TRBD1. CDR3 nucleotides: TGTGCCAGCAGCTCGGCCGGGACAGGGTACCCCAATGAGCAGTTCTTC. Its protein is CASSSAGTGYPNEQFF.